The entry below gives a single T cell receptor beta chain sequence along with its context. Its target is unknown. The germline V gene encodes CDR1 SGDLS and CDR2 YYNGEE. There are 14 residues in the CDR3. Trimming removed 1 base at V and 1 base at J, with 9 bases between. These data come from a study of T cell responses to AZD1222 COVID-19 vaccine. Study observations and caveats: Sampled repertoires all dated from after the peak T cell response. Spike was spanned by vaccine-associated CD4 TCRs, with dominance at 160-218 and 743-854.

Clones were sequenced by immunoSEQ multiplex PCR, and TCRdb holds only the in-frame ones, with some missing. The table has approximately 94,000 clones, approximately 91% seen once. The sequences come from peripheral blood, collected on day 0 of AZD1222 vaccination. The V and J genes are TRBV9 and TRBJ2-7; TRBD2 might be the D (5 bases). The source of this sequence is an adult in good health. In nucleotides, the CDR3 is TGTGCCAGCAGCGTAAGCACGGGGTCCTACGAGCAGTACTTC. This gives the protein CASSVSTGSYEQYF.